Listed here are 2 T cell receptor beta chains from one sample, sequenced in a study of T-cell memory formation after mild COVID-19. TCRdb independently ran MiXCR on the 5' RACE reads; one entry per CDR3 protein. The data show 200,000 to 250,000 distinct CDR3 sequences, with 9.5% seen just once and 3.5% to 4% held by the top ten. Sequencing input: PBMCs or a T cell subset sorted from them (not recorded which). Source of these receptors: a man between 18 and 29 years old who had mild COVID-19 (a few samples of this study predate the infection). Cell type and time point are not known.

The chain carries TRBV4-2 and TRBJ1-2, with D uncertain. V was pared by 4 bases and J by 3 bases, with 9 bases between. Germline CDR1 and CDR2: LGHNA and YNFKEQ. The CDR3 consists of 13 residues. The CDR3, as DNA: TGTGCCAGCAGCCTAGGCGTGGACTATGGCTACACCTTC. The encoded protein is CASSLGVDYGYTF.

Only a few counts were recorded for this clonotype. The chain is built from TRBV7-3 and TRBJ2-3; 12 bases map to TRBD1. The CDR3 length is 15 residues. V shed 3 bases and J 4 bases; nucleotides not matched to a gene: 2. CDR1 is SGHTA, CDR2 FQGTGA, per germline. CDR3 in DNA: TGTGCCAGCAGCTTCGGGACAGGGGGCGCAGATACGCAGTATTTT. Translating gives CASSFGTGGADTQYF.